This record looks at one T cell receptor (beta chain) sequence and its context. As yet, its antigen is unknown. The sample is drawn from a study of identical twins. MiXCR was run by TCRdb on the 5' RACE reads, yielding one entry per CDR3 protein. The data show about 530,000 distinct CDR3 sequences, roughly 15% seen once. Study-wide findings and caveats: Partial confounding of zero-insertion analyses by invariant MAIT and iNKT cells was possible.

These data also formed part of another study, on yellow fever vaccine responses in identical twins. That paper adds: A vaccine T cell response that seemed partly convergent and partly personalized was reported in twins.

Sequenced material: CD4+ T cells sorted from blood. The sequence was obtained from a woman under 30 in good health.

The CDR3 spells CASSEDRGGYEQYF. CDR3 in DNA: TGTGCCAGCAGTGAAGACAGGGGCGGCTACGAGCAGTACTTC. The chain is built from TRBV2 and TRBJ2-7; 7 bases are shared with TRBD1. V shed 1 base and J 3 bases; nucleotides not matched to a gene: 3. Germline-derived CDR1 and CDR2 are SNHLY and FYNNEI. The CDR3 sequence is 14 residues long. The variable domain in full, with the rest retrieved from reference TRBV2 and TRBJ2-7, is EPEVTQTPSHQVTQMGQEVILRCVPISNHLYFYWYRQILGQKVEFLVSFYNNEISEKSEIFDDQFSVERPDGSNFTLKIRSTKLEDSAMYFCASSEDRGGYEQYFGPGTRLTVT.